The 9 T cell receptor beta chains reported below all come from one sample, sequenced in a study of PD-L1 blockade in urothelial cancer. This table comes from immunoSEQ multiplex PCR, and its TCRdb copy is limited to in-frame clones, with some not included. Here the sample spans about 51,000 clones, about 86% being singletons. The input for sequencing was PBMCs, taken around atezolizumab (anti-PD-L1) treatment. All receptors come from a man aged 55 to 70 with urothelial cancer.

This clone was picked up one time. V is TRBV19 and J is TRBJ1-2; tentatively, D is TRBD1 (6 bases). The CDR3 has 14 residues. V lost 1 base, J lost 8 bases, and 14 bases lay in between. Germline assignment: CDR1 LNHDA and CDR2 SQIVND (reference sequence). CDR3 DNA sequence: TGTGCCAGTAGTATAGTTCGGGGGGCGCAAGGCTACACCTTC. Its protein is CASSIVRGAQGYTF.

This rearrangement joins TRBV5-4 to TRBJ1-1, with a tentative D call TRBD1 (5 bases). The germline V gene encodes CDR1 SGHNT and CDR2 YYREEE (reference sequence). The V end was cut by 0 bases, the J end by 2 bases, with 11 bases between. This CDR3 is built from 15 residues. The CDR3 sequence: CASSLDLGANTEAFF. The DNA for the CDR3 is TGTGCCAGCAGCTTGGACCTTGGGGCAAACACTGAAGCTTTCTTT.

This sequence joins TRBV7-2 and TRBJ1-1; D gene unclear. Germline loops: CDR1 SGHTA, CDR2 FQGNSA. V was pared by 3 bases and J by 3 bases, with 8 bases between. The CDR3 runs 13 residues. The CDR3 sequence: CASSFSRDTEAFF. DNA for the CDR3: TGTGCCAGCAGCTTCTCGCGTGACACTGAAGCTTTCTTT.

This rearrangement joins TRBV28 to TRBJ1-5; 7 nucleotides agree with TRBD1. Germline V gene sequence: CDR1 MDHEN, CDR2 SYDVKM. This CDR3 spans 14 amino acids. V dropped 5 bases and J dropped 4; count of bases not matched to a gene: 5. CDR3: CASSPGDRNQPQHF. CDR3 DNA: TGTGCCAGCAGTCCCGGGGACAGAAATCAGCCCCAGCATTTT.

The chain carries TRBV25-1 and TRBJ1-2; TRBD1 matches 11 bases. The CDR3 extends over 17 amino acids. The germline V gene has CDR1 MGHDK and CDR2 SYGVNS. J gave up 4 bases and V 5 bases, and 12 bases lay outside the gene matches. The CDR3 DNA follows: TGTGCCAGCAGTAAAGGACAGGGGGCGATTCAAGGCTATGGCTACACCTTC. The encoded protein is CASSKGQGAIQGYGYTF.

The V and J genes are TRBV19 and TRBJ1-1; 8 bases agree with TRBD1. The CDR3 loop spans 15 amino acids. CDR1 LNHDA and CDR2 SQIVND come from the germline V gene (reference sequence). With 3 bases clipped from V and 4 bases from J, the junction kept 7 bases outside the gene matches. The CDR3 DNA follows: TGTGCCAGTAGTATTTCCACAGGGGGAGGCACTGAAGCTTTCTTT. It specifies CASSISTGGGTEAFF.

V usage is TRBV29-1 and J usage is TRBJ2-1; D may be TRBD2 (6 bases). The CDR3 has 13 residues. Looked up from germline, CDR1 is SQVTM and CDR2 is ANQGSEA. V lost 0 bases and J 7 bases, leaving 10 bases between the germline ends. CDR3 residues: CSVEDTSGNEQFF. The CDR3 DNA reads TGCAGCGTTGAAGACACAAGCGGGAATGAGCAGTTCTTC.

The gene calls are TRBV27 and TRBJ2-7; 7 bases fit TRBD2. Germline CDR1 MNHEY, CDR2 SMNVEV (reference sequence). CDR3 size: 15 residues. Trimming at V came to 4 bases and at J to 0 bases, leaving 6 bases not matched to a gene. For the CDR3, the DNA is TGTGCCAGCAGTTCCCCCGGGGGGACCTCCTACGAGCAGTACTTC. It translates to CASSSPGGTSYEQYF.

V and J are TRBV7-3 and TRBJ1-3, with 10 bases lining up with TRBD1. The V gene's germline CDR1 is SGHTA and CDR2 FQGTGA. This CDR3 region has 18 residues. Unmatched junction bases numbered 10, after V lost 5 bases and J lost 0 bases. The CDR3 DNA sequence: TGTGCCAGCAGCGGCGGGACAGGGGCTCCCAACTCTGGAAACACCATATATTTT. This translates into CASSGGTGAPNSGNTIYF. Using reference TRBV7-3 and TRBJ1-3 for the parts outside the CDR3, the full variable domain is GAGVSQTPSNKVTEKGKYVELRCDPISGHTALYWYRQSLGQGPEFLIYFQGTGAADDSGLPNDRFFAVRPEGSVSTLKIQRTERGDSAVYLCASSGGTGAPNSGNTIYFGEGSWLTVV.